One and the same sample provided the 4 T cell receptor beta chains below, sequenced in a study of graft-versus-host responses after intestinal transplantation. Only in-frame clones appear in the TCRdb table, and some are missing; sequencing was by immunoSEQ multiplex PCR. The data hold over 85,000 clones, with approximately 94% observed a single time. The antigens for these receptors are not known. The input for sequencing was unstimulated CD4+ T cells sorted from spleen or lymph node cells, taken before transplant. The receptors stem from a human donor who was the organ donor for an intestinal transplant.

The gene calls are TRBV28 and TRBJ1-2; maybe TRBD1 (5 bases). V dropped 7 bases and J dropped 0 bases, with 15 bases sitting between them. The CDR3 loop spans 15 amino acids. CDR1 and CDR2 (germline): MDHEN, SYDVKM. The CDR3: CASTGVMGANYGYTF. The CDR3 DNA reads as TGTGCCAGCACCGGGGTGATGGGGGCTAACTATGGCTACACCTTC.

The rearrangement joins TRBV9 to TRBJ1-1; possibly TRBD1 for D (5 bases). The CDR3 consists of 16 residues. Germline V gene lookup returns CDR1 SGDLS and CDR2 YYNGEE. Deletions cut 0 bases from V and 3 bases from J, with 15 bases between. CDR3 loop: CASSVDSGDEHTEAFF. The CDR3 region has the DNA TGTGCCAGCAGCGTAGATTCCGGGGACGAACACACTGAAGCTTTCTTT.

The chain links TRBV28 to TRBJ1-3, with D possibly TRBD1 on 5 matching bases. V lost 1 base and J lost 0, with 16 bases in between. CDR1 and CDR2 from the germline V gene are MDHEN and SYDVKM. This CDR3 is built from 18 residues. Here the CDR3 DNA reads TGTGCCAGCAGTTTATTAAGAGGATCTGGGGGCTCTGGAAACACCATATATTTT. Protein product: CASSLLRGSGGSGNTIYF.

The chain uses TRBV7-9 and TRBJ1-6; 8 nucleotides agree with TRBD1. The CDR3 sequence is 16 residues long. Germline assignment: CDR1 SEHNR and CDR2 FQNEAQ (reference sequence). V shed 3 bases, J shed 5 bases, and the junction held 6 bases outside the gene matches. The CDR3 DNA follows: TGTGCCAGCAGCTTTTCGACAGGGGCCAATAATTCACCCCTCCACTTT. This sequence encodes CASSFSTGANNSPLHF.